These 25 T cell receptor beta chains originate from one sample sequenced in a study of T-cell reconstitution after alpha-beta-depleted transplantation in children. TCRbeta library preparation incorporated unique molecular identifiers. One entry per CDR3 protein results from TCRdb running MiXCR on the PCR reads. The sample lists 65,000 to 75,000 distinct CDR3 sequences; 4.9% were seen once. Sequencing was performed on PBMCs, mostly from graft donor cells, taken 180 days after TCRalphabeta/CD19-depleted stem cell transplant. These TCRs come from a boy in the first two years of life who had a stem cell transplant for acute myeloid leukemia, so the T cells may come from the graft donor.

There are many counts of this clonotype. This chain joins TRBV11-2 and TRBJ2-7, with TRBD1 matching 8 bases. Trimming cost V 1 base and J 7 bases; bases outside gene matches: 3. The CDR3 totals 13 residues. Germline CDR1 SGHAT, CDR2 FQNNGV. CDR3 protein: CASSLGRQGEQYV. The CDR3 coding sequence is TGTGCCAGCAGCTTAGGTAGACAGGGGGAGCAGTACGTC.

Ten or more counts support this clonotype. This sequence joins TRBV5-1 and TRBJ1-4, with a possible D match to TRBD1 (5 bases). CDR3 length: 14 residues. CDR1 SGHRS and CDR2 YFSETQ come from the germline V gene. V shed 4 bases and J shed 0 bases, with 7 bases lying between them. CDR3 in DNA: TGCGCCAGCAGCCGACAGTCAACTAATGAAAAACTGTTTTTT. This gives the protein CASSRQSTNEKLFF.

The table lists this clonotype with many counts. The chain employs TRBV27 and TRBJ2-3; the D gene is possibly TRBD2 (6 bases). The V gene lost 7 bases and the J gene lost 3 bases, with 14 bases spanning the gap. The CDR3 has 14 amino acids. Germline CDR1 reads MNHEY; CDR2 reads SMNVEV (reference sequence). CDR3 nucleotide sequence: TGTGCCAGCAAACGCCTAGCGATGACAGATACGCAGTATTTT. This encodes CASKRLAMTDTQYF.

This clonotype occurred many times. The V gene is TRBV19, the J gene TRBJ2-4; D not certain. Germline V CDR1 and CDR2: LNHDA, SQIVND (reference sequence). V was pared by 5 bases and J by 9 bases, with 14 bases between. The CDR3 runs 13 residues. CDR3 sequence reads: CASSLRNIGIQYF. CDR3 coding DNA: TGTGCCAGTAGTTTAAGAAACATTGGCATTCAGTACTTC.

This clonotype was detected ten times or more. The V gene is TRBV6-5, the J gene TRBJ1-2; no definite D call. Germline V gene sequence: CDR1 MNHEY, CDR2 SVGAGI. The V and J ends lost 0 bases and 8 bases respectively, with 16 bases between them. The CDR3 consists of 15 residues. This chain's CDR3 is CASSYSRFRTMGYTF. The CDR3 nucleotides read TGTGCCAGCAGTTACTCTAGGTTCCGAACTATGGGCTACACCTTC.

Ten or more counts support this clonotype. The chain has TRBV12-3 or TRBV12-4 and TRBJ2-5, with D possibly being TRBD1 or TRBD2 (5 bases each). This CDR3 spans 14 amino acids. With 6 bases removed from V and 1 base from J, the gap between germline ends came to 12 bases. CDR3 sequence (DNA): TGTGCCAGCAGCCGAACTGGGACCCAAGAGACCCAGTACTTC. Its protein is CASSRTGTQETQYF.

The sample holds many counts of this clonotype. This chain uses TRBV13 with TRBJ2-2; D perhaps matches TRBD2 (6 bases). The CDR3 length is 16 residues. Germline V gene sequence: CDR1 PRHDT, CDR2 FYEKMQ (reference sequence). V was clipped by 1 base and J by 3 bases, with 12 bases between them. In DNA form, the CDR3 reads TGTGCCAGCAGCTTAGATCCCGGGACTTACACCGGGGAGCTGTTTTTT. This encodes CASSLDPGTYTGELFF.

In the case of this clonotype: Compared with germline, one end of the junction differs, possibly owing to a read error. The chain combines TRBV6-4 with TRBJ2-1; TRBD2 agrees at 10 bases. Germline CDR1 and CDR2: MRHNA and SNTAGT. CDR3 length: 19 amino acids. Written as DNA, the CDR3 is TGTACCAGCAGTGCCTCCCTAGCGGGGGCCCCCCTCTCCTACAATGAGCAGTTCTTC. Its translation is CTSSASLAGAPLSYNEQFF.

This clonotype was seen ten or more times. The chain uses TRBV24-1 and TRBJ2-5; weak D call: TRBD2 (6 bases). The CDR3 extends over 17 amino acids. Germline CDR1 is KGHDR and CDR2 is SFDVKD. The V and J ends lost 4 bases and 5 bases respectively, with 22 bases between them. The CDR3 DNA reads as TGTGCCACCAGTGACCCGACTAGGAGGGGTGTCCGGGAGACCCAGTACTTC. Translated, it gives CATSDPTRRGVRETQYF.

This clonotype was detected many times. The chain couples TRBV25-1 to TRBJ2-5; TRBD1 aligns across 8 bases. This CDR3 spans 14 amino acids. V gave up 3 bases and J gave up 5 bases; unmatched junction bases: 5. CDR1 and CDR2 (germline): MGHDK, SYGVNS. The CDR3 spells CASSDQGAGETQYF. CDR3 DNA: TGTGCCAGCAGTGATCAGGGGGCCGGGGAGACCCAGTACTTC.

In its sample, this clonotype was seen many times. The V gene is TRBV6-1, the J gene TRBJ2-6, with 7 bases identical to TRBD1. V lost 11 bases and J lost 0; bases outside the gene matches: 4. Germline values: CDR1 MNHNS, CDR2 SASEGT. The CDR3 length is 14 residues. Written as DNA, the CDR3 is TGTGCCTCGGACAGGCCCTCTGGGGCCAACGTCCTGACTTTC. Amino acid sequence: CASDRPSGANVLTF.

This clonotype has at least ten counts. The J gene is TRBJ2-7, the V gene TRBV7-2; 10 bases fit TRBD1. This CDR3 has 16 residues. CDR1 and CDR2 from the germline V gene are SGHTA and FQGNSA. V shed 2 bases and J 6 bases; nucleotides not matched to a gene: 10. The CDR3 sequence is CASSLRAGQGVREQYF. CDR3 bases: TGTGCCAGCAGCTTAAGGGCTGGACAGGGGGTTCGCGAGCAGTACTTC.

This clonotype was seen repeatedly, ten times or more. The V call is TRBV29-1, the J call TRBJ2-7; 7 bases are a match to TRBD1. V gave up 5 bases and J gave up 5 bases; unmatched junction bases: 3. The CDR3 contains 11 residues. Germline V CDR1 and CDR2: SQVTM, ANQGSEA. CDR3 bases: TGCAGCGTTACCACAGGGGACGAGCAGTACGTC. Its protein is CSVTTGDEQYV.

There are many counts of this clonotype. The chain employs TRBV4-2 and TRBJ1-6; D unclear. Trimming left V 1 base short and J 0 bases short, with 7 bases between. CDR3 length: 16 amino acids. CDR1 is LGHNA and CDR2 is YNFKEQ in the germline V gene. The CDR3 spells CASSQGWSSYNSPLHF. CDR3 coding DNA: TGTGCCAGCAGCCAAGGGTGGAGCTCCTATAATTCACCCCTCCACTTT.

This clonotype has at least ten counts. The genes are TRBV3-1 and TRBJ2-1; weak D call: TRBD2 (6 bases). The CDR3 has 12 residues. With 7 bases removed from V and 13 bases from J, the gap between germline ends came to 17 bases. The germline gives CDR1 LGHDT, CDR2 YNNKEL (reference sequence). DNA of the CDR3: TGTGCCAGCACCCGAAAACTAGCCTGCCAGTTCTTC. Its protein is CASTRKLACQFF.

This clonotype was seen ten or more times. The J gene is TRBJ2-1, the V gene TRBV20-1; D may be TRBD2 (6 bases). V was pared by 3 bases and J by 0 bases, with 6 bases between. The CDR3 spans 13 residues. Germline loops: CDR1 DFQATT, CDR2 SNEGSKA (reference sequence). The CDR3 reads CSASGSSYNEQFF. The CDR3 nucleotides read TGCAGTGCTAGCGGGAGCTCCTACAATGAGCAGTTCTTC.

This clonotype has at least ten counts. The chain carries TRBV12-3 or TRBV12-4 and TRBJ1-1; TRBD1 is a possible D gene (5 bases). V was clipped by 7 bases and J by 4 bases, with 13 bases between them. The CDR3 runs 13 residues. CDR3 nucleotides: TGTGCCAGCACCTGGCCAGGGTTCACTGAAGCTTTCTTT. This translates into CASTWPGFTEAFF.

This clonotype appeared many times. The chain has TRBV20-1 and TRBJ2-3, with unresolved D. Deletions cut 3 bases from V and 5 bases from J, with 6 bases between. CDR3 length: 11 amino acids. Germline V lookup: CDR1 DFQATT, CDR2 SNEGSKA (reference sequence). The CDR3 region is CSARWEDTQYF. CDR3 nucleotides: TGCAGTGCTAGGTGGGAAGATACGCAGTATTTT.

The sample holds many counts of this clonotype. This rearrangement joins TRBV5-1 to TRBJ2-2; TRBD2 might be the D (5 bases). Trimming pared 2 bases from V and 6 bases from J, leaving 8 bases between. Germline CDR1 SGHRS, CDR2 YFSETQ. The CDR3 extends over 13 amino acids. Written as DNA, the CDR3 is TGCGCCAGCAGCTTTGGCGGGCCCGGGGAGCTGTTTTTT. This sequence encodes CASSFGGPGELFF.

This clonotype was seen ten or more times. The rearrangement uses TRBV18 and TRBJ2-3; TRBD2 matches 10 bases. Germline CDR1 is KGHSH and CDR2 is LQKENI. Trimming removed 1 base from V and 4 bases from J; junction bases left unmatched: 8. The CDR3 spans 17 residues. The CDR3 DNA reads TGTGCCAGCTCACCACGGTCTAGCGGGGGTATGGCAGATACGCAGTATTTT. It encodes CASSPRSSGGMADTQYF.

This clonotype was seen ten or more times. CDR3 sequence reads: CASSFGLAGGPYEQYF. CDR3 DNA sequence: TGTGCCAGCAGTTTTGGGCTAGCGGGGGGACCCTACGAGCAGTACTTC. This rearrangement joins TRBV12-3 or TRBV12-4 to TRBJ2-7; 11 bases are shared with TRBD2. V was clipped by 3 bases and J by 2 bases; unmatched bases: 6. The CDR3 sequence is 16 residues long.

This clonotype has a count of ten or more. CDR3 in amino acids: CSALAGGPETQYF. The CDR3 DNA is TGCAGTGCCCTAGCGGGGGGGCCGGAGACCCAGTACTTC. V is TRBV20-1 and J is TRBJ2-5; TRBD2 agrees at 12 bases. Germline trimming cut 6 bases from V and 5 bases from J; bases unmatched to any gene: 4. CDR3 length: 13 amino acids. The germline gives CDR1 DFQATT, CDR2 SNEGSKA (reference sequence).

This clonotype was recorded at least ten times. The chain is built from TRBV5-1 and TRBJ2-3; D gene ambiguous. V was clipped by 4 bases and J by 2 bases, with 20 bases between them. The CDR3 is 17 residues long. Germline V gene sequence: CDR1 SGHRS, CDR2 YFSETQ. The CDR3: CASSPLRETGYTDTQYF. The CDR3 DNA sequence: TGCGCCAGCAGCCCATTACGCGAGACCGGGTACACAGATACGCAGTATTTT.

This clonotype was observed many times. This sequence joins TRBV20-1 and TRBJ2-2; D gene ambiguous. Trimming took off 5 bases at V and 5 bases at J, with 18 bases between the two ends. The CDR3 length is 15 residues. CDR1 is DFQATT and CDR2 is SNEGSKA in the germline V gene (reference sequence). CDR3 sequence: CSALGPIRRTGELFF. As DNA, the CDR3 is TGCAGTGCTTTAGGGCCCATCCGCCGAACCGGGGAGCTGTTTTTT.

The sample holds many counts of this clonotype. The chain is built from TRBV6-6 and TRBJ1-1, with D perhaps matching TRBD1 (6 bases). Per the germline V gene, CDR1 is MNHNY and CDR2 is SVGAGI (reference sequence). V was shortened by 2 bases and J by 2 bases, with 15 bases between the two germline ends. The CDR3 is 16 amino acids. The CDR3 loop is CASSYVRGAKNTEAFF. The CDR3 DNA reads TGTGCCAGCAGTTACGTAAGGGGGGCAAAAAACACTGAAGCTTTCTTT.